This TCR beta chain was retrieved from a study of CD4+ T cells in melanoma. Study observations and caveats: Reportedly, melanoma neoantigen-specific CD4+ T cells showed varied differentiation states.

Profiling relied on immunoSEQ multiplex PCR, and the TCRdb table lists in-frame clones only, not all of them. The sample consists of 9,500 to 10,000 clones, roughly 63% of them appearing once. The CDR3 covers 14 residues. Trimming pared 2 bases from V and 6 bases from J, leaving 12 bases between. Germline assignment: CDR1 MNHNS and CDR2 SASEGT. For this clone: What it recognizes is unknown.

This receptor was identified in a human donor with melanoma. V usage is TRBV6-1 and J usage is TRBJ2-3; no firm D call. The sample was cells from a culture (not recorded whether cultured in vitro). CDR3 bases: TGTGCCAGCAGTGAATTCAGTGTCGTTGATACGCAGTATTTT. Its translation: CASSEFSVVDTQYF.